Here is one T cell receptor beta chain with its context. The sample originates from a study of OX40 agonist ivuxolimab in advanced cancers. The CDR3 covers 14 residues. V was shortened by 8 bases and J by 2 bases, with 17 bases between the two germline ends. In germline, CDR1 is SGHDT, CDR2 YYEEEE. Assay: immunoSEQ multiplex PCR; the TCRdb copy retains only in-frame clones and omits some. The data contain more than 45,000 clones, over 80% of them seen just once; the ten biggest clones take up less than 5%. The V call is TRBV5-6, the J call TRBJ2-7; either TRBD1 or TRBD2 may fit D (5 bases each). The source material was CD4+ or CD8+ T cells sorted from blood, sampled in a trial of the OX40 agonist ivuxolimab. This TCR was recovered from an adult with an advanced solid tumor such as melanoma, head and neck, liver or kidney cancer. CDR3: CASESGTATYEQYF. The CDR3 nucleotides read TGTGCCAGTGAATCCGGGACGGCGACCTACGAGCAGTACTTC.